Listed below are T cell receptor beta chains from one sample, sequenced in a study of long-term antiretroviral therapy in people with HIV. Only in-frame clones appear in the TCRdb table, and some are missing; sequencing was by immunoSEQ multiplex PCR. The sample consists of approximately 22,000 clones, roughly 80% of them appearing once. The sequencing here drew on unsorted PBMCs, taken 1.9 years after starting antiretroviral therapy. The receptors originated from a woman between 45 and 65 years old with HIV. Each CDR3 is given with its conserved first and last residue. Fields, in order: clone size, J gene, V gene, D gene, CDR3 protein, CDR3 DNA. The D gene is left open where the match is weak. Clone size is given for some rows only: seen once, a few or many times, or a class if the clone is expanded.

size: .
J: TRBJ2-7
V: TRBV27
D: TRBD2
CDR3: CASSSPGGLGYEQYF
DNA: TGTGCCAGCAGTTCGCCGGGGGGGTTAGGCTACGAGCAGTACTTC

size: .
J: TRBJ2-7
V: TRBV18
D: TRBD2
CDR3: CASSSMGGYPYEQYF
DNA: TGTGCCAGCTCATCAATGGGGGGGTATCCCTACGAGCAGTACTTC

size: .
J: TRBJ2-5
V: TRBV30
D: .
CDR3: CAWSVKGGETQYF
DNA: TGTGCCTGGAGTGTAAAGGGGGGGGAGACCCAGTACTTC

size: .
J: TRBJ1-6
V: TRBV30
D: .
CDR3: CAWRSRSSVSSPLHF
DNA: TGTGCCTGGAGGTCCCGGAGCTCCGTTTCTTCACCCCTCCACTTT

size: .
J: TRBJ2-7
V: TRBV18
D: TRBD1
CDR3: CASSPPVTGMNEQYF
DNA: TGTGCCAGCTCACCACCGGTGACAGGGATGAACGAGCAGTACTTC

size: .
J: TRBJ2-5
V: TRBV27
D: .
CDR3: CASSLLPSGETQYF
DNA: TGTGCCAGCAGTTTATTGCCCTCCGGGGAGACCCAGTACTTC

size: .
J: TRBJ1-1
V: TRBV7-9
D: .
CDR3: CASSLNTEAFF
DNA: TGTGCCAGCAGCTTGAACACTGAAGCTTTCTTT

size: .
J: TRBJ1-5
V: TRBV7-2
D: .
CDR3: CASQAFPNQPQHF
DNA: TGTGCCAGTCAGGCCTTCCCCAATCAGCCCCAGCATTTT

size: .
J: TRBJ1-4
V: TRBV30
D: .
CDR3: CALDREANEKLFF
DNA: TGTGCCTTGGACCGAGAGGCTAATGAAAAACTGTTTTTT

size: .
J: TRBJ2-1
V: TRBV6-1
D: .
CDR3: CASSWFRRNEQFF
DNA: TGTGCCAGCAGTTGGTTTCGGCGAAATGAGCAGTTCTTC

size: .
J: TRBJ2-5
V: TRBV5-5
D: TRBD2
CDR3: CASTRLAGQETQYF
DNA: TGTGCCAGCACCCGACTAGCGGGTCAAGAGACCCAGTACTTC

size: .
J: TRBJ2-1
V: TRBV9
D: .
CDR3: CASSVASNNEQFF
DNA: TGTGCCAGCAGCGTAGCCAGTAACAATGAGCAGTTCTTC

size: few
J: TRBJ2-7
V: TRBV20-1
D: .
CDR3: CSAGAYEQYF
DNA: TGCAGTGCTGGGGCCTACGAGCAGTACTTC

size: .
J: TRBJ1-1
V: TRBV5-4
D: TRBD1
CDR3: CASRTDRGRRNTEAFF
DNA: TGTGCCAGCAGGACGGACAGGGGGCGCAGGAACACTGAAGCTTTCTTT